This passage covers 13 T cell receptor beta chains from one sample sequenced in a study of graft-versus-host responses after intestinal transplantation. The protocol was immunoSEQ multiplex PCR, while the TCRdb copy is restricted to in-frame clones and leaves out a portion. The table shows roughly 7,800 clones, with approximately 33% occurring only once. The sequencing here drew on alloreactive CD4+ T cells from a mixed lymphocyte reaction culture, taken before intestinal transplant. Regarding subset: CFSE-low proliferating T cells sorted from roughly six-day pre-transplant mixed lymphocyte reaction (GvH or HvG direction). The receptors were gathered from a human patient who received an intestinal transplant.

This clone is deemed medium-sized. This chain uses TRBV7-2 with TRBJ2-7; tentatively, D is TRBD2 (5 bases). V gave up 5 bases and J gave up 2 bases, with 16 bases separating them. The CDR3 is 15 amino acids. Germline loops: CDR1 SGHTA, CDR2 FQGNSA. CDR3 residues: CASSLVTVGAYEQYF. The CDR3 nucleotides are TGTGCCAGCAGCCTCGTAACGGTCGGGGCCTACGAGCAGTACTTC. The full variable domain, with the rest looked up from reference TRBV7-2 and TRBJ2-7, is GAGVSQSPSNKVTEKGKDVELRCDPISGHTALYWYRQSLGQGLEFLIYFQGNSAPDKSGLPSDRFSAERTGGSVSTLTIQRTQQEDSAVYLCASSLVTVGAYEQYFGPGTRLTVT.

This clone appeared a few times. The genes are TRBV6-5 and TRBJ2-7; D unclear. This CDR3 has 11 amino acids. V gave up 6 bases and J gave up 10 bases, with 13 bases separating them. CDR1 is MNHEY, CDR2 SVGAGI, per germline. CDR3 region: CASSHSNDQYF. The CDR3 coding sequence is TGTGCCAGCAGCCACTCGAATGATCAGTACTTC.

This clone ranks as medium-sized. The chain combines TRBV1 with TRBJ2-5; the table gives TRBD2 as D, unverified against the DNA. TRBV1 is described as a pseudogene. The CDR3 is 12 amino acids. The CDR3 loop is CTSSQDRETQYF. In DNA, the CDR3 is TGCACCAGCAGCCAAGATCGAGAGACCCAGTACTTC.

The chain combines TRBV5-5 with TRBJ2-3; D call uncertain. Trimming removed 1 base from V and 4 bases from J, with 4 bases in between. CDR1 and CDR2 from the germline V gene are SGHKS and YYEKEE (reference sequence). The CDR3 spans 12 residues. CDR3 amino acids: CASSLLADTQYF. The CDR3 DNA follows: TGTGCCAGCAGCTTGTTAGCAGATACGCAGTATTTT.

V usage is TRBV11-2 and J usage is TRBJ2-1; TRBD2 agrees at 9 bases. The germline CDR1 and CDR2 sequences are SGHAT and FQNNGV. The CDR3 sequence is 15 residues long. V dropped 3 bases and J dropped 6; count of bases not matched to a gene: 6. DNA of the CDR3: TGTGCCAGCAGCTTTACTTCGACTAGCGGCAATGAGCAGTTCTTC. This translates into CASSFTSTSGNEQFF.

This chain joins TRBV18 and TRBJ2-5, with TRBD1 matching over 7 bases. The CDR3 covers 13 residues. CDR1 and CDR2 (germline): KGHSH, LQKENI. Unmatched junction bases numbered 2, after V lost 4 bases and J lost 3 bases. The CDR3 loop is CASSRGQKETQYF. DNA of the CDR3: TGTGCCAGCTCACGGGGACAGAAAGAGACCCAGTACTTC.

This chain connects TRBV7-9 to TRBJ2-7, with D possibly TRBD2 on 6 matching bases. The V gene's germline CDR1 is SEHNR and CDR2 FQNEAQ (reference sequence). The CDR3 spans 15 residues. Trimming removed 2 bases from V and 3 bases from J, with 14 bases in between. The CDR3 spells CASSLPQGGVYEQYF. In DNA form, the CDR3 reads TGTGCCAGCAGCTTACCCCAGGGAGGCGTCTACGAGCAGTACTTC. Complete variable domain (other parts from reference TRBV7-9 and TRBJ2-7): DTGVSQNPRHKITKRGQNVTFRCDPISEHNRLYWYRQTLGQGPEFLTYFQNEAQLEKSRLLSDRFSAERPKGSFSTLEIQRTEQGDSAMYLCASSLPQGGVYEQYFGPGTRLTVT.

This clone is medium-sized (0.01 to 0.1%) by share. The V and J genes are TRBV29-1 and TRBJ2-3, with 7 nucleotides matching TRBD1. The CDR3 sequence is 16 residues long. Germline values: CDR1 SQVTM, CDR2 ANQGSEA. V shed 3 bases and J 4 bases; nucleotides not matched to a gene: 13. The CDR3 coding sequence is TGCAGCGTTGATGGTCCCGACAGGGTCAACGCAGATACGCAGTATTTT. Amino acid sequence: CSVDGPDRVNADTQYF.

By share, this clone counts as medium-sized. Here the CDR3 DNA reads TGTGCCAGCAGCTTGCCTCCGGGGTTGAGCTACACCTTC. It yields the protein CASSLPPGLSYTF. The chain links TRBV7-8 to TRBJ1-2, with D hard to call. This CDR3 region has 13 residues. Trimming took 3 bases from V and 9 from J, leaving 14 bases between them. Per the germline V gene, CDR1 is SGHVS and CDR2 is FQNEAQ.

This clone appeared a few times. Its ends do not fully match the called genes, so a read error is possible. CDR3 protein: CASSEGGHPNYGYTF. The CDR3 DNA is TGTGCCAGCAGTGAAGGCGGGCATCCAAACTATGGCTACACCTTC. The J gene is TRBJ1-2, the V gene TRBV10-3; D not certain. The CDR3 length is 15 residues. Germline CDR1 ENHRY, CDR2 SYGVKD.

The V gene is TRBV15, the J gene TRBJ2-2; D is possibly TRBD2 (5 bases). The germline CDR1 and CDR2 sequences are LNHNV and YYDKDF (reference sequence). This CDR3 has 17 residues. Trimming took off 5 bases at V and 4 bases at J, with 20 bases between the two ends. The CDR3 DNA reads as TGTGCCACCAGCGGACCTTTTATGGACGAGGGCACCGGGGAGCTGTTTTTT. As protein: CATSGPFMDEGTGELFF.

The chain carries TRBV6-1 and TRBJ2-2, with 8 bases that match TRBD1. The junction had 5 bases not matched to a gene; V was cut back by 0 bases and J by 5 bases. Germline CDR1 and CDR2: MNHNS and SASEGT. The length of the CDR3 is 16 residues. DNA for the CDR3: TGTGCCAGCAGTGAAGCTCCAGGGGGCAAGACCGGGGAGCTGTTTTTT. Its protein product is CASSEAPGGKTGELFF.

The chain recombines TRBV6-5 with TRBJ1-2; TRBD1 matches 8 bases. Germline CDR1 and CDR2: MNHEY and SVGAGI. This CDR3 region has 16 residues. V dropped 2 bases and J dropped 4; count of bases not matched to a gene: 9. In nucleotides, the CDR3 is TGTGCCAGCAGTTACGGCGGGACAGGCGATACCTATGGCTACACCTTC. The encoded protein is CASSYGGTGDTYGYTF.